This is a list of T cell receptor beta chains from one sample in a study of neurological immune-mediated disorders. TCRdb reprocessed the 5' RACE reads via MiXCR and lists one record per CDR3 protein. The data show around 94,000 distinct CDR3 sequences, with 3.5% to 4% seen just once and roughly 6% held by the top ten. Sequencing used PBMCs. The source is a woman aged 18-29 years with multiple sclerosis. Both conserved end residues are part of each CDR3. D genes are given only for firm matches. Size tells how often a clone was seen (once, few, many) or the class of an expanded clone, and some rows leave it out.

V gene,clone size,D gene,J gene,CDR3 protein,CDR3 DNA
TRBV5-1,many,NA,TRBJ2-5,CASSLVDGSTETQYF,TGCGCCAGCAGCTTGGTCGACGGGAGCACAGAGACCCAGTACTTC
TRBV7-6,many,NA,TRBJ2-5,CASSGSSAGTQYF,TGTGCCAGCAGCGGCTCGAGCGCCGGGACCCAGTACTTC
TRBV20-1,many,NA,TRBJ1-2,CSARDFTAYGYTF,TGCAGTGCTAGAGATTTCACAGCCTATGGCTACACCTTC
TRBV29-1,many,TRBD1,TRBJ1-4,CSVMRTGMGANEKLFF,TGCAGCGTTATGAGGACAGGGATGGGAGCTAATGAAAAACTGTTTTTT
TRBV7-9,many,TRBD1,TRBJ1-6,CASSLGDRDGSPLHF,TGTGCCAGCAGCTTAGGGGACAGGGACGGATCACCCCTCCACTTT
TRBV10-3,few,TRBD2,TRBJ2-5,CAISPTGRGGGNQETQYF,TGTGCCATCAGCCCTACAGGGCGGGGGGGCGGCAACCAAGAGACCCAGTACTTC
TRBV21-1,many,NA,TRBJ1-1,CATSDRGPLREAFF,TGTGCCACCTCAGACAGGGGGCCTCTGCGTGAAGCTTTCTTT
TRBV20-1,many,NA,TRBJ2-1,CSARDPGRQHNEQFF,TGCAGTGCTAGAGATCCCGGGAGACAACACAATGAGCAGTTCTTC
TRBV5-1,many,NA,TRBJ1-1,CASSPGGLEAFF,TGCGCCAGCAGCCCGGGGGGGCTGGAAGCTTTCTTT
TRBV6-4,many,NA,TRBJ1-2,CASSTPDRSGLYGYTF,TGTGCCAGCAGTACCCCCGACAGGTCCGGGCTCTATGGCTACACCTTC
TRBV20-1,many,TRBD1,TRBJ1-5,CSARDRVQPQHF,TGCAGTGCTAGGGACAGGGTTCAGCCCCAGCATTTT
TRBV5-1,many,TRBD1,TRBJ1-1,CASSSYGQGATEAFF,TGCGCCAGCAGCTCCTATGGACAGGGGGCCACTGAAGCTTTCTTT
TRBV5-1,many,NA,TRBJ1-6,CASSLGTYNSPLHF,TGCGCCAGCAGCTTGGGCACGTATAATTCACCCCTCCACTTT
TRBV20-1,NA,NA,TRBJ2-1,CSSRGARTVNEQFF,TGCAGTAGCAGGGGGGCTCGTACGGTCAATGAGCAGTTCTTC
TRBV6-5,many,TRBD2,TRBJ2-1,CASTRLGSGGSVNEQFF,TGTGCCAGCACCCGGCTGGGTTCGGGCGGGAGCGTCAATGAGCAGTTCTTC
TRBV20-1,many,TRBD1,TRBJ1-5,CSAMDRGDSNQPQHF,TGCAGTGCCATGGACAGGGGAGATAGCAATCAGCCCCAGCATTTT
TRBV5-1,many,TRBD2,TRBJ2-3,CATQRGASTDTQYF,TGCGCCACCCAGCGGGGGGCCAGCACAGATACGCAGTATTTT
TRBV7-6,NA,TRBD1,TRBJ2-1,CASSRGQSSYNEQFF,TGTGCCAGCAGCCGGGGACAGAGTTCGTACAATGAGCAGTTCTTC
TRBV7-2,many,NA,TRBJ2-1,CASSFRTQSNEQFF,TGTGCCAGCAGCTTCCGGACCCAGAGCAATGAGCAGTTCTTC
TRBV10-3,many,NA,TRBJ2-3,CAIRGTASGSSDTQYF,TGTGCCATCAGAGGGACAGCCAGCGGGAGTTCAGATACGCAGTATTTT
TRBV27,many,TRBD1,TRBJ1-3,CASPPTGAQSGNTIYF,TGTGCCAGCCCCCCCACAGGGGCCCAATCTGGAAACACCATATATTTT
TRBV11-1,many,TRBD1,TRBJ2-6,CASSLEGQASGANVLTF,TGTGCCAGCAGCTTAGAGGGACAGGCCTCTGGGGCCAACGTCCTGACTTTC
TRBV20-1,many,TRBD1,TRBJ2-7,CSATGGAPFYEQYF,TGCAGTGCCACAGGGGGCGCACCCTTCTACGAGCAGTACTTC
TRBV7-2,many,TRBD2,TRBJ2-3,CATNGYPSGTDTQYF,TGTGCCACCAACGGGTACCCTAGCGGAACAGATACGCAGTATTTT
TRBV20-1,many,NA,TRBJ1-1,CSARDPLWNTEAFF,TGCAGTGCTAGAGATCCACTTTGGAACACTGAAGCTTTCTTT
TRBV11-2,many,NA,TRBJ1-2,CASSLSRGRVVNTF,TGTGCCAGCAGCTTGTCTAGGGGAAGGGTTGTTAACACCTTC
TRBV3-1,many,NA,TRBJ1-5,CASSLTPGGNQPQHF,TGTGCCAGCAGCCTGACTCCCGGGGGCAATCAGCCCCAGCATTTT
TRBV5-1,many,NA,TRBJ2-6,CASSLREPGGAGANVLTF,TGCGCCAGCAGCTTGCGTGAACCGGGGGGCGCTGGGGCCAACGTCCTGACTTTC
TRBV5-1,many,NA,TRBJ2-2,CASSSTVFTGELFF,TGCGCCAGCAGCTCCACAGTGTTCACCGGGGAGCTGTTTTTT
TRBV7-2,NA,NA,TRBJ2-6,CASSLVGSGAKVLTF,TGTGCCAGCAGCTTAGTTGGTTCCGGGGCCAAAGTCCTGACTTTC
TRBV5-1,many,NA,TRBJ1-5,CASSFDGYSNQPQHF,TGCGCCAGCAGCTTCGACGGATATAGCAATCAGCCCCAGCATTTT
TRBV3-1,many,TRBD2,TRBJ2-5,CASSQGTSGSLGQETQYF,TGTGCCAGCAGCCAAGGGACTAGCGGGAGTCTCGGGCAAGAGACCCAGTACTTC
TRBV4-1,NA,TRBD2,TRBJ2-4,CASSQDSGGAKNIQYF,TGCGCCAGCAGCCAAGACAGCGGGGGGGCCAAAAACATTCAGTACTTC
TRBV4-3,many,TRBD1,TRBJ1-2,CASSQGDYTGGSGYTF,TGCGCCAGCAGCCAAGGGGATTATACAGGGGGTAGTGGCTACACCTTC
TRBV7-3,many,NA,TRBJ2-2,CASSRGTAGELFF,TGTGCCAGCAGCCGCGGGACAGCTGGGGAGCTGTTTTTT
TRBV5-1,many,TRBD1,TRBJ2-2,CASSNSGTANTGELFF,TGCGCCAGCAGTAACTCCGGGACAGCGAACACCGGGGAGCTGTTTTTT
TRBV6-5,many,TRBD1,TRBJ1-4,CASSDRVEEKLFF,TGTGCCAGCAGTGACAGGGTTGAGGAAAAACTGTTTTTT
TRBV2,many,TRBD2,TRBJ2-5,CASRARLAMETQYF,TGTGCCAGCAGGGCAAGACTAGCCATGGAGACCCAGTACTTC
TRBV6-5,many,NA,TRBJ1-1,CASSYSGLSRAFF,TGTGCCAGCAGTTACTCGGGACTCTCACGGGCTTTCTTT
TRBV20-1,many,NA,TRBJ2-3,CSVGLGNGADTQYF,TGCAGTGTCGGCTTGGGGAATGGGGCAGATACGCAGTATTTT
TRBV5-1,many,NA,TRBJ2-1,CASSPDRSRDEQFF,TGCGCCAGCAGCCCCGACAGGTCCCGGGATGAGCAGTTCTTC
TRBV7-9,many,TRBD2,TRBJ2-1,CASSSGLAGGDEQFF,TGTGCCAGCAGCTCGGGACTAGCGGGGGGGGATGAGCAGTTCTTC